Reported below is one TCR beta chain. What it binds is unknown. This entry comes from a study of shared clonotypes between healthy human individuals. Study background: For every donor, three CD4 naive, three CD4 memory, two CD8 naive and one CD8 memory plates were used.

Measured with immunoSEQ multiplex PCR; TCRdb has only the in-frame clones, and not every one. The data show 2,100,000 or so clones, with approximately 96% seen just once and less than 0.15% held by the top ten. Findings of the study overall: Only a few donors were included, so the genetic and exposure-history diversity represented was limited. Sharing across four donors was highest in naive CD4 (approximately 5%) and lowest in memory CD8 (0.4%). Naive subsets, compared against memory subsets, generally had larger estimated richness values.

The clonotype originates from a man aged 18 to 30 in good health. The sample was naive CD4+ T cells sorted from blood. The subset is: CD45RA+ positively selected.

CDR3 sequence (DNA): TGTGCCTGGGAGGAGGGGGATTTCTATGGCTACACCTTC. It encodes CAWEEGDFYGYTF. The genes are TRBV30 and TRBJ1-2; tentative D call: TRBD1 (6 bases). Between the trimmed V and J ends, which lost 5 bases and 4 bases, there was a span of 14 bases. This CDR3 has 13 amino acids. Germline V CDR1 and CDR2: GTSNPN, SVGIG (reference sequence).